The rows below give T cell receptor beta chains drawn from one sample of a study of cytomegalovirus exposure and HLA in healthy donors. Generated by immunoSEQ multiplex PCR, the TCRdb table keeps only in-frame clones and is missing some. Counted here are around 150,000 clones, more than 70% occurring once; the ten biggest clones make up about 1.8%. Material for sequencing was PBMCs. The receptors come from a woman in her thirties or forties in good health and CMV-seronegative. Each CDR3 is given with its conserved first and last residue. Fields, in order: clone size, J gene, V gene, CDR3 protein. The size of a clone is reported for some rows only, either as once, few or many, or as a class for expanded clones.

- TRBJ1-5 TRBV12-5 CASGLSEQGPNQPQHF
few TRBJ2-7 TRBV6-5 CASSSGTGRHEQYF
- TRBJ1-5 TRBV19 CASSILDREIWGNQPQHF
- TRBJ1-5 TRBV4-1 CASSQRTADTQPQHF
few TRBJ1-1 TRBV30 CAWRIKGGMGSAEAFF
- TRBJ2-3 TRBV19 CASCLGTRTPDTQYF
- TRBJ2-7 TRBV7-6 CASSRRQGRDHEQYF
- TRBJ2-1 TRBV11-3 CASSVGLAGVNEQFF
- TRBJ2-3 TRBV30 CAWSVTGLADTQYF
few TRBJ2-7 TRBV6-1 CASSESTGTVFSYEQYF
once TRBJ1-1 TRBV5-1 CASSLAGDTEAFF
- TRBJ2-3 TRBV5-1 CASSLGLAGVTDTQYF
- TRBJ2-1 TRBV5-1 CASSSGVRGTNEQFF
- TRBJ1-1 TRBV19 CASSISPNTEAFF
- TRBJ2-7 TRBV9 CASSVAPGGLGEQYF
- TRBJ2-1 TRBV11-2 CASSSPRGNEQFF
- TRBJ1-6 TRBV5-1 CASSFGTGGGSPLHF
- TRBJ2-7 TRBV7-9 CSSSSPLGTSGRSYEQYF
- TRBJ2-3 TRBV6-1 CASNLRGLGTDTQYF
- TRBJ2-7 TRBV27 CASRRDRETGEQYF
- TRBJ1-1 TRBV29-1 CSVVPTGNTEAFF
- TRBJ2-2 TRBV21-1 CASSLARDRVGSGELFF
- TRBJ2-2 TRBV5-1 CASRLQGNAGELFF
- TRBJ2-6 TRBV18 CASSPASSGANVLTF
- TRBJ2-3 TRBV29-1 CSVEDRQVEYF
once TRBJ2-3 TRBV7-9 CSSSLSVSGDSTDTQYF
- TRBJ2-3 TRBV6-6 CASRAGTWGADTQYF
- TRBJ1-1 TRBV7-9 CSSSLPRSFTEAFF
- TRBJ2-3 TRBV4-1 CASSPSASSGIRTDTQYF
few TRBJ1-3 TRBV11-2 CASSSRGQGQGAIYF
- TRBJ2-1 TRBV18 CASSPSEDREQFF
- TRBJ2-7 TRBV19 CASSSRQGPYEQYF